The entry that follows covers one T cell receptor (beta chain) sequence. Its antigen remains unidentified. The CDR3 extends over 15 amino acids. Germline V CDR1 and CDR2: MNHEY, SVGAGI. Between the trimmed V and J ends, which lost 2 bases and 1 base, there was a span of 10 bases. The table came from immunoSEQ multiplex PCR; TCRdb's copy has only in-frame clones and leaves some out. The table includes about 50,000 clones, over 60% detected once. The data originate from a study of vaccination effects on CD4 cells after COVID-19. Study-level background: Post-vaccine sample collection fell at a median of 72 days after the second dose.

Overall study findings and caveats: Clonal contraction was marked in infection- and vaccine-induced clones late after vaccination.

In the ViraFEST assay, antigen-specific CD4+ clonotypes were identified by expansion after peptide-pool stimulation. CD4+ T cell isolation took place after less than 13 days of culture. Each participant received a vaccine that was either BNT162b2 or mRNA-1273, given as two doses. Vaccinated recipients, who were negative for nucleocapsid antibodies, had no history of SARS-CoV-2 infection. Peptides at approximately 10 ug/ml and IL-2 at about 9.2 IU/ml were added to 1.5 million to 2 million PBMC per well. The material sequenced was CD4+ T cells from PBMCs cultured with HCoV-OC43 spike peptides, taken after COVID-19 vaccination. Subset denoted: HCoV-OC43 spike overlapping peptide pool stimulation. The clonotype was recovered from a human donor who received a COVID-19 vaccine. This chain uses TRBV6-5 with TRBJ2-3; the D is unclear. This chain's CDR3 is CASSYGNGRTDTQYF. Here the CDR3 DNA reads TGTGCCAGCAGTTACGGGAACGGACGCACAGATACGCAGTATTTT.